This TCR beta chain was recovered during a study of T cell responses to AZD1222 COVID-19 vaccine. Overall study: Second-dose groups at about 4 or about 12 weeks were pooled.

TCRdb keeps only in-frame clones here, not all; method: immunoSEQ multiplex PCR. The sample lists approximately 140,000 clones, under 95% occurring once. Points from the study as a whole: Spike-specific TCR depth and breadth grew after two AZD1222 doses. Possibly, clonal diversity was underestimated; donors were largely white British and included more females.

About this clone: Its antigen remains unknown.

The V and J ends lost 3 bases and 4 bases respectively, with 9 bases between them. Germline assignment: CDR1 ENHRY and CDR2 SYGVKD. The CDR3 sequence is 14 residues long. V and J are TRBV10-3 and TRBJ1-4; no clear D gene. The receptor was isolated from an adult in good health. The sequencing here drew on peripheral blood, taken on day 0 of AZD1222 vaccination. The CDR3 spells CAISDVQSNEKLFF. As DNA, the CDR3 is TGTGCCATCAGTGACGTCCAGAGTAATGAAAAACTGTTTTTT.